The sequence of this T cell receptor (beta chain) was determined in a study of blood T cell repertoires in COVID-19. Living in roughly 23 US areas, the participants were between about 18 and 100 years of age. Germline loops: CDR1 SGHRS, CDR2 YFSETQ. The CDR3 consists of 15 residues. This clone was found once. Per the original data handling: Reference gene primer amplification in the assay estimated nucleated cell counts. TCRdb's copy holds only in-frame clones and misses some; the assay was immunoSEQ multiplex PCR. The DNA was the basis for D and trimming; V, J and clone size are from that table. The data show 250,000 or so clones, around 90% seen once.

This sequence joins TRBV5-1 and TRBJ2-7, with D possibly matching TRBD2 (7 bases). The sequenced sample consisted of PBMCs or T cells enriched from blood (not recorded which). This clonotype was sampled from a woman aged 40 to 55 who had been exposed to COVID-19. The chain's CDR3 is CASSPVGGLRNEQYV. The CDR3 DNA is TGTGCCAGCAGTCCGGTCGGGGGGCTGCGGAACGAGCAGTACGTC.